The next 27 T cell receptor beta chains were all read from a single sample in a study of blood T cell repertoires in COVID-19. The repertoire was sequenced with immunoSEQ multiplex PCR; TCRdb's copy has only in-frame clones and lacks some. Of over 200,000 clones detected, about 80% appear once; the ten largest clones hold about 2%. Sequences were obtained from PBMCs or T cells enriched from blood (not recorded which). The receptor set was obtained from a man in his 60s who had recovered from COVID-19.

V is TRBV12-3 or TRBV12-4 and J is TRBJ1-4, with no clear D. The CDR3 has 13 residues. V lost 3 bases and J 7 bases, leaving 9 bases between the germline ends. CDR3 DNA sequence: TGTGCCAGCAGTTTGACGGGAATTGAAAAACTGTTTTTT. As protein: CASSLTGIEKLFF.

The chain combines TRBV6-1 with TRBJ1-1; D is unclear. This CDR3 comprises 15 residues. Germline V CDR1 and CDR2: MNHNS, SASEGT. Trimming took 3 bases from V and 8 from J, leaving 19 bases between them. The CDR3 region is CASSEGHNRAAEAFF. CDR3 DNA sequence: TGTGCCAGCAGTGAGGGTCATAATCGTGCGGCGGAAGCTTTCTTT.

This clone was seen more than once but under ten times. This sequence joins TRBV7-8 and TRBJ2-3; the D gene is possibly TRBD2 (5 bases). The V and J ends lost 4 bases and 5 bases respectively, with 10 bases between them. CDR1 and CDR2 from the germline V gene are SGHVS and FQNEAQ. The CDR3 contains 13 residues. CDR3 amino acids: CASSSAGKDTQYF. CDR3 sequence (DNA): TGTGCCAGCAGCTCCGCCGGGAAAGATACGCAGTATTTT. Supplemented by reference TRBV7-8 and TRBJ2-3, the full variable domain reads GAGVSQSPRYKVAKRGQDVALRCDPISGHVSLFWYQQALGQGPEFLTYFQNEAQLDKSGLPSDRFFAERPEGSVSTLKIQRTQQEDSAVYLCASSSAGKDTQYFGPGTRLTVL.

This clone is a singleton in its sample. The chain carries TRBV5-1 and TRBJ2-7; 9 bases line up with TRBD1. The CDR3 consists of 19 residues. Germline V CDR1 and CDR2: SGHRS, YFSETQ. V shed 0 bases, J shed 1 base, and the junction held 14 bases outside the gene matches. The CDR3 nucleotides are TGCGCCAGCAGCTTGGGGGCCCCGACAGGGGGATTCGAGTCCTACGAGCAGTACTTC. It codes for CASSLGAPTGGFESYEQYF.

The V and J genes are TRBV29-1 and TRBJ1-5; 9 nucleotides match TRBD1. V was pared by 6 bases and J by 7 bases, with 7 bases of the junction left unmatched. The CDR3 runs 13 residues. Germline V gives CDR1 SQVTM, CDR2 ANQGSEA. CDR3 nucleotide sequence: TGCAGCGTAGCGGACAGGGGTGGACAGCCCCAGCATTTT. Translated: CSVADRGGQPQHF.

The chain employs TRBV30 and TRBJ2-7, with 9 bases fitting TRBD1. Germline CDR1 and CDR2: GTSNPN and SVGIG (reference sequence). The CDR3 runs to 12 residues. V dropped 3 bases and J dropped 4; count of bases not matched to a gene: 1. The CDR3 loop reads CAWRTGGYEQYF. In nucleotides, the CDR3 is TGTGCCTGGAGGACAGGGGGATACGAGCAGTACTTC.

This clone is a singleton in its sample. This chain joins TRBV27 and TRBJ1-3; no firm D call. The V and J ends lost 7 bases and 2 bases respectively, with 9 bases between them. There are 13 residues in the CDR3. CDR1 and CDR2 from the germline V gene are MNHEY and SMNVEV (reference sequence). CDR3 in DNA: TGTGCCAGCAAGGCCGGGACTGGAAACACCATATATTTT. Amino acid sequence: CASKAGTGNTIYF.

This clone appeared a few times. The J gene is TRBJ1-5, the V gene TRBV11-3; D unresolved. Germline-derived CDR1 and CDR2 are SGHNT and YENEEA. The CDR3 runs to 13 residues. Trimming cost V 0 bases and J 5 bases, with 5 bases left between them. CDR3 sequence: CASSLESDQPQHF. The DNA of the CDR3 is TGTGCCAGCAGCTTAGAGTCCGATCAGCCCCAGCATTTT.

The rearrangement joins TRBV5-6 to TRBJ1-6; 9 bases align to TRBD1. Per the germline V gene, CDR1 is SGHDT and CDR2 is YYEEEE. CDR3 length: 16 residues. V shed 0 bases and J 9 bases; nucleotides not matched to a gene: 7. Here the CDR3 reads CASSLGTGTGTSPLHF. CDR3 nucleotide sequence: TGTGCCAGCAGCTTGGGGACCGGGACAGGGACTTCACCCCTCCACTTT.

The gene calls are TRBV18 and TRBJ1-4; D not certain. Germline V lookup: CDR1 KGHSH, CDR2 LQKENI. The V end lost 6 bases, the J end lost 3 bases, and 11 bases lay between the germline ends. There are 14 residues in the CDR3. Here the CDR3 reads CASSGGLSNEKLFF. Written as DNA, the CDR3 is TGTGCCAGCTCCGGCGGGCTTTCTAATGAAAAACTGTTTTTT.

The V call is TRBV19, the J call TRBJ2-3; D might be TRBD1 (5 bases). Trimming left V 4 bases short and J 2 bases short, with 13 bases between. Germline values: CDR1 LNHDA, CDR2 SQIVND (reference sequence). This CDR3 comprises 15 residues. CDR3 sequence (DNA): TGTGCCAGTAGTAAGGGGCTCACGGTCACAGATACGCAGTATTTT. This codes for CASSKGLTVTDTQYF.

The chain employs TRBV18 and TRBJ2-2; D is ambiguous. The V gene's germline CDR1 is KGHSH and CDR2 LQKENI. The CDR3 totals 12 residues. The germline V and J ends were trimmed by 2 bases and 9 bases, with 7 bases remaining between them. This CDR3 is CASSPVGRELFF. The CDR3, as DNA: TGTGCCAGCTCACCAGTGGGCAGGGAGCTGTTTTTT.

V gene TRBV5-1 combines with J gene TRBJ2-3; 14 bases line up with TRBD2. The CDR3 contains 17 residues. V was clipped by 3 bases and J by 4 bases; unmatched bases: 7. Germline lookup yields CDR1 SGHRS and CDR2 YFSETQ. The CDR3 protein is CASSSRTSGGSSDTQYF. The CDR3 DNA follows: TGCGCCAGCAGCTCCAGGACTAGCGGGGGGTCGTCAGATACGCAGTATTTT.

The V call is TRBV6-1, the J call TRBJ2-7; the D gene is possibly TRBD1 (6 bases). In germline, CDR1 is MNHNS, CDR2 SASEGT. The length of the CDR3 is 16 residues. V was clipped by 0 bases and J by 6 bases, with 18 bases between them. The CDR3 nucleotides are TGTGCCAGCAGTGAAGCGCTGGGACAAGGGGCCATCGAGCAGTACTTC. This codes for CASSEALGQGAIEQYF.

Details on this clone: Other DNA sequences in this specimen translate into the identical CDR3. The chain couples TRBV12-3 or TRBV12-4 to TRBJ1-5; D is possibly TRBD1 (6 bases). The CDR3 contains 13 residues. Trimming took off 6 bases at V and 4 bases at J, with 10 bases between the two ends. This CDR3 reads CASSLGQNQPQHF. The CDR3 nucleotides are TGTGCCAGCAGCCTCGGACAGAATCAGCCCCAGCATTTT.

The chain is built from TRBV30 and TRBJ2-5; no clear D gene. The germline CDR1 and CDR2 sequences are GTSNPN and SVGIG (reference sequence). V was clipped by 0 bases and J by 5 bases, with 10 bases between them. The CDR3 runs 13 residues. CDR3 nucleotide sequence: TGTGCCTGGAGTGTACGGCTCGGGGAGACCCAGTACTTC. Translation: CAWSVRLGETQYF.

The chain joins TRBV18 to TRBJ1-1, with D uncertain. Germline V gene data show CDR1 as KGHSH and CDR2 as LQKENI. Trimming took off 3 bases at V and 0 bases at J, with 5 bases between the two ends. The CDR3 has 13 amino acids. CDR3 nucleotides: TGTGCCAGCTCACCCTTTGTGAACACTGAAGCTTTCTTT. The encoded protein is CASSPFVNTEAFF.

The chain combines TRBV5-5 with TRBJ2-3; no reliable D call. Germline V gene data show CDR1 as SGHKS and CDR2 as YYEKEE (reference sequence). Trimming removed 2 bases from V and 4 bases from J, with 8 bases in between. This CDR3 has 13 amino acids. This chain's CDR3 is CASSLEAADTQYF. The DNA for the CDR3 is TGTGCCAGCAGCTTAGAGGCTGCAGATACGCAGTATTTT.

This clone was seen only a few times. The chain carries TRBV2 and TRBJ2-2; D is uncertain. Trimming cost V 7 bases and J 5 bases, with 17 bases left between them. Germline-derived CDR1 and CDR2 are SNHLY and FYNNEI. The CDR3 contains 15 residues. This CDR3 reads CASKVNSLETGELFF. The CDR3 nucleotides read TGTGCCAGCAAAGTTAATAGCCTGGAAACCGGGGAGCTGTTTTTT.

This clone was counted a few times. The chain uses TRBV15 and TRBJ2-5, with D perhaps TRBD2 (7 bases). The length of the CDR3 is 15 residues. Germline CDR1 is LNHNV and CDR2 is YYDKDF (reference sequence). V was shortened by 5 bases and J by 5 bases, with 18 bases between the two germline ends. CDR3 sequence reads: CATSRGRGGWETQYF. The CDR3 DNA reads TGTGCCACCAGCCGTGGACGCGGGGGCTGGGAGACCCAGTACTTC.

This chain connects TRBV24-1 to TRBJ2-5; perhaps TRBD1 as D (6 bases). V was trimmed by 5 bases and J by 5 bases, leaving 14 bases between them. CDR1 and CDR2 from the germline V gene are KGHDR and SFDVKD. The CDR3 covers 14 residues. CDR3 nucleotides: TGTGCCACCAGTGCGGGACACTCGGGGGAGACCCAGTACTTC. It yields the protein CATSAGHSGETQYF.

Concerning this clone: One junction end disagrees with the germline gene, perhaps due to a read error. The rearrangement joins TRBV29-1 to TRBJ2-3; 10 bases align to TRBD1. This CDR3 comprises 12 residues. Per the germline V gene, CDR1 is SQVTM and CDR2 is ANQGSEA. CDR3 amino acids: CSVEATGTGVSF. In DNA, the CDR3 is TGCAGCGTTGAGGCCACCGGGACAGGGGTGTCTTTT.

The gene calls are TRBV11-2 and TRBJ1-1; 10 nucleotides match TRBD1. The length of the CDR3 is 15 residues. V shed 4 bases and J 1 base; nucleotides not matched to a gene: 3. Looked up from germline, CDR1 is SGHAT and CDR2 is FQNNGV. The CDR3 spells CASSSRDRGNTEAFF. For the CDR3, the DNA is TGTGCCAGCAGCTCCCGGGACAGGGGGAACACTGAAGCTTTCTTT.

This clone was recorded once. J is TRBJ1-3 and V is TRBV5-1; 9 bases fit TRBD1. In germline, CDR1 is SGHRS, CDR2 YFSETQ. The J segment lost 5 bases and the V segment lost 4 bases, leaving 13 bases of the junction unmatched. The CDR3 contains 17 residues. CDR3 loop: CASSSGDGDRDRNTIYF. The CDR3 coding sequence is TGCGCCAGCAGCAGCGGGGACGGGGACAGGGATCGAAACACCATATATTTT.

Comment on this clone: The sample holds other DNA sequences that translate to the same CDR3. J is TRBJ2-5 and V is TRBV12-3 or TRBV12-4; D gene uncertain. The CDR3 contains 11 residues. V shed 2 bases and J shed 4 bases, with 2 bases lying between them. CDR3 nucleotide sequence: TGTGCCAGCAGTTTACGAGAGACCCAGTACTTC. It codes for CASSLRETQYF.

The chain has TRBV2 and TRBJ1-5; the D gene is possibly TRBD1 (6 bases). The CDR3 loop spans 14 amino acids. V was clipped by 2 bases and J by 7 bases, with 12 bases between them. The germline gives CDR1 SNHLY, CDR2 FYNNEI. The CDR3 region has the DNA TGTGCCAGCAGTGAATTGTCAGGGGACCAGCCCCAGCATTTT. This sequence encodes CASSELSGDQPQHF.

The rearrangement joins TRBV9 to TRBJ1-2, with unresolved D. Per the germline V gene, CDR1 is SGDLS and CDR2 is YYNGEE. This CDR3 is built from 15 residues. V lost 0 bases and J lost 1, with 10 bases in between. The CDR3 region has the DNA TGTGCCAGCAGCGTAGATCTTGAGTTTAACTATGGCTACACCTTC. Translated: CASSVDLEFNYGYTF.